Described below is a single TCR beta chain sequence and its context. What it binds is not known. The table came from immunoSEQ multiplex PCR; TCRdb's copy has only in-frame clones and leaves some out. The table includes about 1.9 million clones, over 85% detected once. The data stem from a study of shared clonotypes between healthy human individuals. Background on the study: The cohort comprised a couple of women and a few men. Their ages spanned 18 to 49 years.

V lost 2 bases, J lost 0 bases, and 12 bases lay in between. CDR1 is SGHTA and CDR2 is FQGNSA in the germline V gene. The CDR3 totals 16 residues. Only CD45RO-negative cells positively selected for CCR7 counted as naive CD8 cells, so terminally differentiated effector memory CD45RA+ cells were excluded. Findings and limits, study-wide: Though the depth was large, rarefaction showed that sorted-subset sequencing was incomplete.

J is TRBJ2-3 and V is TRBV7-2, with D possibly TRBD2 on 6 matching bases. The sequence derives from a man between 18 and 29 years old in good health. Some clones in this sample may be carry-over from other donors' samples. The specimen sequenced was naive CD8+ T cells from PBMCs. CDR3: CASSLLRDFSTDTQYF. CDR3 sequence (DNA): TGTGCCAGCAGCTTACTCCGGGACTTTAGCACAGATACGCAGTATTTT. Full variable domain (missing parts from reference TRBV7-2 and TRBJ2-3): GAGVSQSPSNKVTEKGKDVELRCDPISGHTALYWYRQSLGQGLEFLIYFQGNSAPDKSGLPSDRFSAERTGGSVSTLTIQRTQQEDSAVYLCASSLLRDFSTDTQYFGPGTRLTVL.